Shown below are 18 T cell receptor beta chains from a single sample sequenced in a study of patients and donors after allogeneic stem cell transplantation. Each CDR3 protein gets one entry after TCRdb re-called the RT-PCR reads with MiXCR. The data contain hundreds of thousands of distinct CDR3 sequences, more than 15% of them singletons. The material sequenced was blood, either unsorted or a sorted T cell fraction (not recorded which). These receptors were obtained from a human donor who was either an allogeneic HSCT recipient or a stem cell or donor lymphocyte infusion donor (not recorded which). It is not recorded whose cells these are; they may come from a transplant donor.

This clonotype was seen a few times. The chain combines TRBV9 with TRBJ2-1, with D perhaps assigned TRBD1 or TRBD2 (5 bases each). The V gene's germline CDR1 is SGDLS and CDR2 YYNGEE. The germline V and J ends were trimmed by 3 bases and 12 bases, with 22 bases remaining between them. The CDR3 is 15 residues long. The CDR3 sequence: CASSAGTGSTVGQFF. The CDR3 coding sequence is TGTGCCAGCAGCGCCGGGACCGGTTCAACCGTTGGGCAGTTCTTC.

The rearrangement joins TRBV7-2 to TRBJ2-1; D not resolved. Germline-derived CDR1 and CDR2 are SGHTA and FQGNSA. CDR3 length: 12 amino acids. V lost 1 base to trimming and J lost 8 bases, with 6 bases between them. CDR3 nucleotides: TGTGCCAGCAGCTTAGATGGGGATGAGCAGTTCTTC. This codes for CASSLDGDEQFF. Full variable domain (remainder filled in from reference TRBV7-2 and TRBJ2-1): GAGVSQSPSNKVTEKGKDVELRCDPISGHTALYWYRQSLGQGLEFLIYFQGNSAPDKSGLPSDRFSAERTGGSVSTLTIQRTQQEDSAVYLCASSLDGDEQFFGPGTRLTVL.

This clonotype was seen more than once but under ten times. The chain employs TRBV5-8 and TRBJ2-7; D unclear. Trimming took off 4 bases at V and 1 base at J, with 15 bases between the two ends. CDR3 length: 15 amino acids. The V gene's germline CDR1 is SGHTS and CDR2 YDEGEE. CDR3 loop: CASSLVFGRSYEQYF. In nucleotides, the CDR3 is TGTGCCAGCAGCCTGGTTTTTGGACGGTCCTACGAGCAGTACTTC.

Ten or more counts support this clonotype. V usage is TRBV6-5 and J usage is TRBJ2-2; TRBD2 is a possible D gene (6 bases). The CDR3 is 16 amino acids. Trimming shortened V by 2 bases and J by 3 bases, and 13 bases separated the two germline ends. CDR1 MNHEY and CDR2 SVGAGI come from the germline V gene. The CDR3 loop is CASSYGGLVDTGELFF. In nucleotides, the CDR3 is TGTGCCAGCAGTTACGGGGGACTGGTGGACACCGGGGAGCTGTTTTTT.

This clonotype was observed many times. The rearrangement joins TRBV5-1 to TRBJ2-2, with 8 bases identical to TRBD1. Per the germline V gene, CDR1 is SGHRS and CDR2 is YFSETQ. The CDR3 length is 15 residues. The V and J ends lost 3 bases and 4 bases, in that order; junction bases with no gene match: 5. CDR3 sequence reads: CASSSTGVPTGELFF. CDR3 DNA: TGCGCCAGCAGCTCGACAGGGGTCCCCACCGGGGAGCTGTTTTTT.

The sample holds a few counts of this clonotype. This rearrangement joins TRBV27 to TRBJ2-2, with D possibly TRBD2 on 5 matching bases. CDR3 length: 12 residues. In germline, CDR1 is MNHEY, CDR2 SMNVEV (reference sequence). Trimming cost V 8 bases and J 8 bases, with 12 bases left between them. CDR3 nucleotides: TGTGCCAGCCTCCAAACGGGGGGGGAGCTGTTTTTT. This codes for CASLQTGGELFF.

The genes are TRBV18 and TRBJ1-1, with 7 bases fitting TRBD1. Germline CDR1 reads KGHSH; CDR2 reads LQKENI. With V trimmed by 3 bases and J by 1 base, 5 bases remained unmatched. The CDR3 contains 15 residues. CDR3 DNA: TGTGCCAGCTCACCGCCGGGACAGAGGAACACTGAAGCTTTCTTT. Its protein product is CASSPPGQRNTEAFF.

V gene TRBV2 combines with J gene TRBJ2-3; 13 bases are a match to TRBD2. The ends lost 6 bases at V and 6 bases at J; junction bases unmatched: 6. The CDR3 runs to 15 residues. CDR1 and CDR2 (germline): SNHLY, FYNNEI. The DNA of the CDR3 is TGTGCCAGCAGGCCTACTAGCGGGAGGGATGATACGCAGTATTTT. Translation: CASRPTSGRDDTQYF.

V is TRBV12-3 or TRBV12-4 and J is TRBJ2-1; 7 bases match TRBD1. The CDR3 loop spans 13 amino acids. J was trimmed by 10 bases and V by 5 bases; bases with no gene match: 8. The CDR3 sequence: CASSPTTGHEQFF. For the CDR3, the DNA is TGTGCCAGCAGTCCCACGACAGGGCACGAGCAGTTCTTC.

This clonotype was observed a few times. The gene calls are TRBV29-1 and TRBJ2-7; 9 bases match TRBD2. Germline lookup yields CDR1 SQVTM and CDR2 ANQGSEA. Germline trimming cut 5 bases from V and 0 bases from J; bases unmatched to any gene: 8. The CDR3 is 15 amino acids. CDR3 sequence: CSVQNSGGSSYEQYF. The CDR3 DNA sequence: TGCAGCGTTCAAAATAGCGGGGGAAGCTCCTACGAGCAGTACTTC.

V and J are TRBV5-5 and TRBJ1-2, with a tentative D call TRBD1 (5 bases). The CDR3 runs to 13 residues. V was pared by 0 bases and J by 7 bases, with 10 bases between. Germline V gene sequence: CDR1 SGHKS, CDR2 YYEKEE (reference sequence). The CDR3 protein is CASSLEAGSGYTF. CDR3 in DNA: TGTGCCAGCAGCTTGGAGGCAGGGAGTGGCTACACCTTC.

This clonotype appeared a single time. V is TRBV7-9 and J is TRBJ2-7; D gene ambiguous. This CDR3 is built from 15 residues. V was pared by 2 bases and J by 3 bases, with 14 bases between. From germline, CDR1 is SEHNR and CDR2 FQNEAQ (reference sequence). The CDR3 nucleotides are TGTGCCAGCAGCTTAAGTCGTTTGGGCAGCTACGAGCAGTACTTC. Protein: CASSLSRLGSYEQYF.

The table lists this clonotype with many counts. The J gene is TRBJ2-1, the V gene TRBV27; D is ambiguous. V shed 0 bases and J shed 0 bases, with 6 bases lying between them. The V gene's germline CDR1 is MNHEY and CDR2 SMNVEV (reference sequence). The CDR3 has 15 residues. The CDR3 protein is CASSLSADSYNEQFF. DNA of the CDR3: TGTGCCAGCAGTTTATCAGCTGACTCCTACAATGAGCAGTTCTTC.

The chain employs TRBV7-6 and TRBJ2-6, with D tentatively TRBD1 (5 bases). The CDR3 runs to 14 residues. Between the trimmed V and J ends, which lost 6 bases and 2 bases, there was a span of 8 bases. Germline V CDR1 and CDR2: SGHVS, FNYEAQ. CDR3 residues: CASRPGTGANVLTF. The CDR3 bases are TGTGCCAGCAGACCAGGGACTGGGGCCAACGTCCTGACTTTC.

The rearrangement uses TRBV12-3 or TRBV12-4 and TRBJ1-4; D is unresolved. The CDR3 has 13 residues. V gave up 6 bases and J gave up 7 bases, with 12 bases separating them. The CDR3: CASRRRVGEKLFF. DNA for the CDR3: TGTGCCAGCAGGCGCCGCGTGGGTGAAAAACTGTTTTTT.

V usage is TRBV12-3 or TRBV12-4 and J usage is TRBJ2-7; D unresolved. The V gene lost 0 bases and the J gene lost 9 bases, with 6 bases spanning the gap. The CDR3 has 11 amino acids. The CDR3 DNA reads TGTGCCAGCAGTTTAGCAGTGTGGCAGTACTTC. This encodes CASSLAVWQYF.

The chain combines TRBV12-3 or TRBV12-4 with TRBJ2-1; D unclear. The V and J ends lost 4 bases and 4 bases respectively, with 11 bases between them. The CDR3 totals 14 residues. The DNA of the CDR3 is TGTGCCAGCAGTTCTGGCAGGATATACAATGAGCAGTTCTTC. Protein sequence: CASSSGRIYNEQFF.

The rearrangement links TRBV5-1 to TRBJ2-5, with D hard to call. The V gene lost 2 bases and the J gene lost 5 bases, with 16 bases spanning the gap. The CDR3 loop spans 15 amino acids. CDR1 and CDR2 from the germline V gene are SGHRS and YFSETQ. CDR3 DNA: TGCGCCAGCAGCTTCGTGACCTCCACAACGGAGACCCAGTACTTC. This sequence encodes CASSFVTSTTETQYF.